The 3 T cell receptor beta chains below all came from one sample that was sequenced in a study of T cells in localized non-small cell lung cancer. Assay used: immunoSEQ multiplex PCR; TCRdb lists only in-frame clones, some missing. The table lists around 50,000 clones, about nine tenths of them singletons, with approximately 5.2% in the top ten. The sequenced sample was peripheral blood, obtained before any cancer treatment. The receptor source for this set is a woman aged 40 to 75 with stage I lung adenocarcinoma.

This clone occurred once. J is TRBJ2-3 and V is TRBV6-5; 11 bases match TRBD2. Unmatched junction bases numbered 8, after V lost 7 bases and J lost 5 bases. Germline lookup yields CDR1 MNHEY and CDR2 SVGAGI. The CDR3 totals 15 residues. This CDR3 reads CASIGLAGGIDTQYF. The CDR3 nucleotides read TGTGCCAGCATAGGGCTAGCGGGGGGAATAGATACGCAGTATTTT.

The chain has TRBV15 and TRBJ1-1, with D possibly matching TRBD1 (6 bases). CDR1 LNHNV and CDR2 YYDKDF come from the germline V gene (reference sequence). V lost 1 base and J 2 bases, leaving 11 bases between the germline ends. The CDR3 is 15 residues long. The CDR3 loop reads CATSRGRGDNTEAFF. The CDR3 bases are TGTGCCACCAGCAGAGGTAGGGGGGATAACACTGAAGCTTTCTTT.

V usage is TRBV30 and J usage is TRBJ2-2; possibly TRBD1 or TRBD2 for D (5 bases each). V shed 4 bases and J shed 2 bases, with 8 bases lying between them. This CDR3 is built from 13 residues. Germline V gene lookup returns CDR1 GTSNPN and CDR2 SVGIG (reference sequence). Here the CDR3 reads CAWNGANTGELFF. CDR3 nucleotide sequence: TGTGCCTGGAACGGGGCCAACACCGGGGAGCTGTTTTTT.